This record looks at one TCR beta chain sequence and its context. Antigen: not known. TCRdb reanalysed the RT-PCR reads using MiXCR and keeps one entry per CDR3 protein. In the table there are 450,000 to 500,000 distinct CDR3 sequences, about a tenth of which are singletons. This CDR3 has 12 amino acids. Trimming pared 6 bases from V and 15 bases from J, leaving 15 bases between. The entry originates in a study of response to subunit inactivated influenza vaccine. Study-wide points: That few new T cells are recruited by each seasonal influenza vaccination was the authors' suggestion.

This specimen was PBMCs from blood, taken more than 35 days after vaccination. The TCR sequence derives from a man in his fifties or sixties who received an inactivated influenza vaccine. The V call is TRBV12-3 or TRBV12-4, the J call TRBJ1-6; D possibly corresponds to TRBD1 (5 bases). DNA of the CDR3: TGTGCCAGCAGCCCCGGAGGGGTTGTCCTCCACTTT. Translation: CASSPGGVVLHF.